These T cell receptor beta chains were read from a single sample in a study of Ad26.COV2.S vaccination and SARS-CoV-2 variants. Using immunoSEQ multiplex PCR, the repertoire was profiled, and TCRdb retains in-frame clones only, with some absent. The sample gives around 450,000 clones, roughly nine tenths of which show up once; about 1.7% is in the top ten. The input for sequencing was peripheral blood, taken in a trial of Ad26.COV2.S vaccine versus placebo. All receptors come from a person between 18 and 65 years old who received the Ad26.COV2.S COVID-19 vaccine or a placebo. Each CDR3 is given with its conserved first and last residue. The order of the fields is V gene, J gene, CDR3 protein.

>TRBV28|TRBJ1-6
CASSPPDRTLAPLHF
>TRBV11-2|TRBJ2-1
CASSAIRVYYNEQFF
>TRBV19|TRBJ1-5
CASSIAWGRDQPQHF
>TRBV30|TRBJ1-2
CAWTLGLAGYTF
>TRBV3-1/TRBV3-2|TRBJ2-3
CASSPYGGTDTQYF
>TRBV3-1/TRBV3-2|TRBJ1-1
CASSPLAWAGGEAFF
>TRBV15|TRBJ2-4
CATSRVGGAKNIQYF
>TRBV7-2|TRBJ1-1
CASSPSRGGTDTEAFF
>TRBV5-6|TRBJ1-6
CASSLDGGAFGSPLHF
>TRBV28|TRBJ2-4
CASRSHTGGETKNIQYF
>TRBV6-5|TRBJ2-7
CASSYAGQGFYEQYF
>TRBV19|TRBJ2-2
CASRGSSTGELFF
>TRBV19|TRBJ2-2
CASSLGGMKAGELFF
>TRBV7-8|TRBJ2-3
CASSLRPRGATDTQYF
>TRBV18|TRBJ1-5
CASSPGGLGHQPQHF
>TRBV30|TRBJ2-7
CAWSRTEEQYF
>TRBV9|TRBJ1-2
CASSARTGQGANGYTF
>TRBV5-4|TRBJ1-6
CASSKGGGGYNSPLHF
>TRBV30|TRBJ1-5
CAWSRDNNQPQHF
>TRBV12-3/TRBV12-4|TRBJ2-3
CAIGKGGTDTQYF
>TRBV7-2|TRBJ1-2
CASSFWGRPGGHTF
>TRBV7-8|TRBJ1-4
CASRLLDVKGEKLFF
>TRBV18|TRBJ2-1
CASSPGLTNNEQFF
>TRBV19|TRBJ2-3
CASKRTGSTDTQYF
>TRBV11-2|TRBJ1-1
CASSSQPNTEAFF
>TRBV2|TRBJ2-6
CASSVGASGANVLTF
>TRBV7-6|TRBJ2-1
CASSLNRAGIYEQFF
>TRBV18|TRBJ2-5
CASSTQGQGIGETQYF
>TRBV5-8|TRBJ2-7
CASSVGHNHEQYF
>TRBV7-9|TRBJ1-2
CASGERGGRFKGYTF
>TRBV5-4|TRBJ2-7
CASSHSINRGTYEQYF
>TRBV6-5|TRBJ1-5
CASSPTGVGQPQHF
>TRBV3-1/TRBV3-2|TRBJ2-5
CASSQGSGGPRRETQYF
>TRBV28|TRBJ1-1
CASVRTWNTEAFF
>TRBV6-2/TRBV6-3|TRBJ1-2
CASSFDRANYGYTF
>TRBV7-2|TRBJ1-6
CASSLGTGTSNSPLHF
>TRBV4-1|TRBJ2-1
CASSPFWRGMGNEQFF